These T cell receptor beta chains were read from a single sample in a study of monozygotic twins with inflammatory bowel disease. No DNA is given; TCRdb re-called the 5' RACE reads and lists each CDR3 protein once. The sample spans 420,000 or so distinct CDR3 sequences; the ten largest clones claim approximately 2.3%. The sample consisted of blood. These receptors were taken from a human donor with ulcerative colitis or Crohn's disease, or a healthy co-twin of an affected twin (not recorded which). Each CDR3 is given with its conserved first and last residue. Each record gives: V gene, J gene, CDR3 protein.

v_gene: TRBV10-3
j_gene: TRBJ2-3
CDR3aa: CAISERTPTGGKSPDTQYF

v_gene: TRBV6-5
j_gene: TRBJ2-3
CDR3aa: CASSYRSTDTQYF

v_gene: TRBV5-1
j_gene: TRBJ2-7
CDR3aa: CASSLGQGNEQYF

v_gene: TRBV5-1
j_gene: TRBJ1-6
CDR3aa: CASRTDRGNSPLHF

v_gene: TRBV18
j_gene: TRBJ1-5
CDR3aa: CASSQGQQQPQHF

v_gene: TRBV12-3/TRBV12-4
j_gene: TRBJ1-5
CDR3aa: CASSRTTRDNQPQHF

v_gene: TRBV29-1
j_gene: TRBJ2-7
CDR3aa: CSVEGGTRPEQYF

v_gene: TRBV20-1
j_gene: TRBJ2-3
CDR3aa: CSARDYAGGPTDTQYF

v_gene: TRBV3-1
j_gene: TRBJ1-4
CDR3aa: CASSPGTNEKLFF

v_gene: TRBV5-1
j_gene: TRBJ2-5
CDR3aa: CASSLDGAQETQYF

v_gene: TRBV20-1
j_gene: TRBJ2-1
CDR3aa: CSADLRLAGVNEQFF

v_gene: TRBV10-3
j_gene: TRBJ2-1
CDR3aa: CAISRLAGGPGSHNEQFF

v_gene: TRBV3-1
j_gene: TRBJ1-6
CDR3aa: CASSQVKGSPLHF

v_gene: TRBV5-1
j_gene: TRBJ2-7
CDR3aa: CASSLSTGTYEQYF

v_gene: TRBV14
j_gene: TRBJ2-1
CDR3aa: CASSPRASRGFSYNEQFF

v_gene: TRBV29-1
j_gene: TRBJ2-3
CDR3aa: CSVLGPGPDTQYF

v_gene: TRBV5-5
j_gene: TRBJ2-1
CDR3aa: CASSLMRQGGNEQFF

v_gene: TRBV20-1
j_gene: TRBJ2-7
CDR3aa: CSATGLPSYEQYF